Presented here are 27 T cell receptor beta chains from one specimen sequenced in a study of T cells in Graves' hyperthyroidism and ophthalmopathy. Amplified regions were TCR beta CDR3 sequences from RNA transcripts. HTBI primers were used for first-round RT-PCR of the TCR CDR3. One entry per CDR3 protein, called by TCRdb with MiXCR from the multiplex PCR reads. The data show about 680,000 distinct CDR3 sequences, approximately 36% seen once. The specimen sequenced was blood. These receptor sequences come from a woman aged 40 to 50 with Graves' hyperthyroidism.

Concerning this clonotype itself: The junction does not match germline at one end; this may be a read error. The chain carries TRBV10-3 and TRBJ1-2; TRBD1 agrees at 7 bases. The CDR3 consists of 9 residues. Germline V lookup: CDR1 ENHRY, CDR2 SYGVKD. Written as DNA, the CDR3 is TGTGCCATCAGCGCTGGGACAGCTTTC. The encoded protein is CAISAGTAF.

This chain links TRBV7-8 with TRBJ1-1, with D possibly matching TRBD1 (6 bases). V was cut by 5 bases and J by 4 bases, with 14 bases left in between. Germline V gives CDR1 SGHVS, CDR2 FQNEAQ. This CDR3 spans 14 amino acids. The CDR3 loop reads CASSPGAGTTEAFF. CDR3 DNA: TGTGCCAGCAGCCCGGGGGCAGGGACCACTGAAGCTTTCTTT. Combining the CDR3 with reference TRBV7-8 and TRBJ1-1 gives the whole variable domain GAGVSQSPRYKVAKRGQDVALRCDPISGHVSLFWYQQALGQGPEFLTYFQNEAQLDKSGLPSDRFFAERPEGSVSTLKIQRTQQEDSAVYLCASSPGAGTTEAFFGQGTRLTVV.

This chain links TRBV4-2 with TRBJ1-6; D gene ambiguous. Germline V lookup: CDR1 LGHNA, CDR2 YNFKEQ. This CDR3 has 17 residues. V shed 4 bases and J shed 1 base, with 14 bases lying between them. CDR3: CASSPWRGESYNSPLHF. CDR3 DNA sequence: TGTGCCAGCAGCCCTTGGCGCGGGGAATCCTATAATTCACCCCTCCACTTT.

V usage is TRBV14 and J usage is TRBJ2-7; D call uncertain. The end of the DNA aligns better with TRBJ2-1, so the J call may be wrong. This CDR3 has 14 residues. CDR1 is SGHDN and CDR2 is FVKESK in the germline V gene. The CDR3 DNA sequence: TGTGCCAGCAGCCCCTCCCGTTACCGGAATGAGCAGTTCTTC. Its protein product is CASSPSRYRNEQFF.

About this clonotype: It may be a read error: a sequence one base away is much more abundant. The V call is TRBV7-2, the J call TRBJ1-6, with TRBD1 matching 9 bases. Germline V lookup: CDR1 SGHTA, CDR2 FQGNSA. The CDR3 totals 15 residues. The chain's CDR3 is CASSFTGGWDSPIHF. For the CDR3, the DNA is TGTGCCAGCAGCTTCACAGGGGGCTGGGATTCACCCATCCACTTT.

This clonotype was picked up many times. The chain uses TRBV29-1 and TRBJ1-2, with 7 bases fitting TRBD1. Germline CDR1 is SQVTM and CDR2 is ANQGSEA. The J segment lost 5 bases and the V segment lost 7 bases, leaving 7 bases of the junction unmatched. The CDR3 is 12 amino acids. CDR3 sequence: CSAEGQSYGYTF. As DNA, the CDR3 is TGCAGCGCCGAGGGACAGTCATATGGCTACACCTTC.

This clonotype was seen more than once but under ten times. The CDR3 nucleotides are TGCGCCAGCAGGGGGGTGAGGAATGATTCACCCCTCCACTTT. Encoded protein: CASRGVRNDSPLHF. This sequence joins TRBV4-1 and TRBJ1-6; tentative D call: TRBD1 (5 bases). CDR1 and CDR2 (germline): MGHRA, YSYEKL. This CDR3 is built from 14 residues. V dropped 6 bases and J dropped 8 bases, with 14 bases sitting between them.

This clonotype was counted a few times. The CDR3 sequence: CASRRRGGADIQYF. The CDR3 nucleotides are TGTGCCAGCAGACGTCGTGGGGGGGCGGACATTCAGTACTTC. The chain has TRBV7-2 and TRBJ2-7, with D tentatively TRBD2 (7 bases). With the DNA end fitting TRBJ2-4 better, the J assignment may be wrong. CDR3 size: 14 residues. The germline CDR1 and CDR2 sequences are SGHTA and FQGNSA.

This clonotype has ten or more counts. CDR3 loop: CASSQQEAQPQHF. The CDR3 coding sequence is TGTGCCAGCAGCCAACAGGAGGCTCAGCCCCAGCATTTT. The gene calls are TRBV14 and TRBJ1-5, with D uncertain. The CDR3 extends over 13 amino acids. Germline CDR1 reads SGHDN; CDR2 reads FVKESK. Trimming shortened V by 2 bases and J by 6 bases, and 8 bases separated the two germline ends.

This clonotype was seen ten or more times. The chain links TRBV6-5 to TRBJ2-5; TRBD1 matches at 10 bases. V gave up 5 bases and J gave up 3 bases; unmatched junction bases: 3. CDR3 length: 14 amino acids. Per germline, CDR1 MNHEY and CDR2 SVGAGI. In DNA, the CDR3 is TGTGCCAGCAGTCGACAGGGGGCCGAAGAGACCCAGTACTTC. It is translated as CASSRQGAEETQYF.

Comments on this clonotype: The junction departs from germline at one end; a sequencing error may be responsible. This sequence joins TRBV7-2 and TRBJ1-6, with D perhaps TRBD1 (5 bases). Germline loops: CDR1 SGHTA, CDR2 FQGNSA. The CDR3 spans 15 residues. CDR3 region: CASSLGTAGGSPLHF. For the CDR3, the DNA is TGCGCCAGCAGCCTAGGGACCGCCGGCGGTTCACCCCTCCACTTT.

This clonotype was seen only a few times. V usage is TRBV7-2 and J usage is TRBJ1-1; D gene ambiguous. Per the germline V gene, CDR1 is SGHTA and CDR2 is FQGNSA. V lost 0 bases and J lost 8, with 10 bases in between. This CDR3 region has 13 residues. CDR3 bases: TGTGCCAGCAGCTTAGCGAGTACCAGAGAAGCTTTCTTT. This gives the protein CASSLASTREAFF.

The rearrangement joins TRBV10-3 to TRBJ2-1; 8 bases line up with TRBD1. Trimming removed 7 bases from V and 5 bases from J; junction bases left unmatched: 10. Germline CDR1 ENHRY, CDR2 SYGVKD. The CDR3 has 15 residues. The CDR3 protein is CAIKRTGRKDNEQFF. The CDR3, as DNA: TGTGCCATCAAGCGGACAGGGCGGAAAGACAATGAGCAGTTCTTC.

In this sample, this clonotype turned up once. This may stem from a read error, because a much larger clone lies one nucleotide away. The rearrangement links TRBV2 to TRBJ1-1, with D possibly matching TRBD1 (5 bases). Trimming cost V 5 bases and J 11 bases, with 12 bases left between them. Germline V gene data show CDR1 as SNHLY and CDR2 as FYNNEI. This CDR3 comprises 11 residues. The DNA for the CDR3 is TGTGCCAGCAGTTGGGGCAGGATGGCTTTCTTT. Translation gives CASSWGRMAFF.

This clonotype was counted ten times or more. The rearrangement links TRBV10-3 to TRBJ1-2; D uncertain. Per germline, CDR1 ENHRY and CDR2 SYGVKD. V lost 2 bases and J lost 8, with 21 bases in between. CDR3 size: 16 residues. CDR3 DNA sequence: TGTGCCATCAGTGAGATCGTTAGTGAGGGTCCTCAGGGCTACACCTTC. It yields the protein CAISEIVSEGPQGYTF.

The chain employs TRBV7-9 and TRBJ1-5, with 8 nucleotides matching TRBD1. Trimming removed 2 bases from V and 5 bases from J; junction bases left unmatched: 5. Germline-derived CDR1 and CDR2 are SEHNR and FQNEAQ (reference sequence). CDR3 length: 15 amino acids. As DNA, the CDR3 is TGTGCCAGCAGCTTACAGGGGGCCTGGGATCAGCCCCAGCATTTT. This sequence encodes CASSLQGAWDQPQHF.

The rearrangement links TRBV9 to TRBJ2-5; D possibly uses TRBD1 or TRBD2 (5 bases each). Trimming left V 2 bases short and J 4 bases short, with 12 bases between. CDR3 length: 14 residues. CDR1 is SGDLS, CDR2 YYNGEE, per germline. The CDR3 DNA follows: TGTGCCAGCAGCGTCGGGGCTATCGGAGAGACCCAGTACTTC. Amino acids: CASSVGAIGETQYF.

On this clonotype itself: Just one base apart from a much larger clone, this may be a read error. This chain joins TRBV20-1 and TRBJ1-5; 8 bases align to TRBD1. J gave up 6 bases and V 7 bases, and 14 bases lay outside the gene matches. Germline-derived CDR1 and CDR2 are DFQATT and SNEGSKA (reference sequence). The CDR3 sequence is 15 residues long. The CDR3 loop reads CSVLIKTGGGQPQHF. The DNA for the CDR3 is TGCAGTGTCTTAATTAAAACAGGGGGAGGTCAGCCCCAGCATTTT.

A word on this clonotype: This may come from a read error, since a much larger clone is one base off. The CDR3 spells CTSSLAGTAYSGNTIYF. In DNA form, the CDR3 reads TGTACCAGCAGCTTAGCTGGGACAGCTTACTCTGGAAACACCATATATTTT. The rearrangement uses TRBV7-2 and TRBJ1-3; 7 bases match TRBD1. The CDR3 length is 17 residues. The V segment lost 0 bases and the J segment 0 bases; nucleotides outside the gene matches: 5. Germline CDR1 SGHTA, CDR2 FQGNSA.

Here the CDR3 DNA reads TGTGCCAGTAGTACGTCGTCAGGGTCTGGACCACCCCTCCACTTT. This translates into CASSTSSGSGPPLHF. The V gene is TRBV19, the J gene TRBJ1-6; D perhaps matches TRBD1 (5 bases). CDR1 and CDR2 from the germline V gene are LNHDA and SQIVND (reference sequence). The CDR3 is made up of 15 amino acids. The V end was cut by 4 bases, the J end by 11 bases, with 18 bases between.

The CDR3 DNA reads as TGTGCCAGCAGCGTACAGGGGGCACAAGAGACCCAGTACTTC. Translation gives CASSVQGAQETQYF. The chain uses TRBV12-3 or TRBV12-4 and TRBJ2-5; 9 bases are a match to TRBD1. After removal of 6 bases from V and 2 bases from J, the junction contained 4 bases not matched to a gene. CDR3 length equals 14 residues.

The chain is built from TRBV12-3 or TRBV12-4 and TRBJ2-5; 11 bases align to TRBD1. Trimming took 3 bases from V and 4 from J; bases not matched to a gene: 10. The CDR3 totals 17 residues. The CDR3: CASSFTTGTGGGETQYF. The CDR3 nucleotides are TGTGCCAGCAGTTTTACTACCGGGACAGGGGGAGGAGAGACCCAGTACTTC.

This chain links TRBV7-2 with TRBJ2-6, with 9 bases lining up with TRBD2. The CDR3 contains 15 residues. Looked up from germline, CDR1 is SGHTA and CDR2 is FQGNSA. The junction had 8 bases not matched to a gene; V was cut back by 5 bases and J by 9 bases. CDR3 in DNA: TGTGCCAGCAGCCAGCGGGGGGTTATCTACAACGTCCTGACTTTC. Residues: CASSQRGVIYNVLTF. Combining the CDR3 with reference TRBV7-2 and TRBJ2-6 gives the whole variable domain GAGVSQSPSNKVTEKGKDVELRCDPISGHTALYWYRQSLGQGLEFLIYFQGNSAPDKSGLPSDRFSAERTGGSVSTLTIQRTQQEDSAVYLCASSQRGVIYNVLTFGAGSRLTVL.

This clonotype was counted many times. This chain joins TRBV7-9 and TRBJ1-4, with D uncertain. V was pared by 3 bases and J by 0 bases, with 8 bases between. The CDR3 spans 15 residues. CDR1 SEHNR and CDR2 FQNEAQ come from the germline V gene (reference sequence). CDR3 in DNA: TGTGCCAGCAGCTTCACAGACTCAACTAATGAAAAACTGTTTTTT. Translating it yields CASSFTDSTNEKLFF.

The table lists this clonotype with a few counts. This chain's CDR3 is CASSVAVNEQYF. Written as DNA, the CDR3 is TGTGCCAGCAGTGTGGCAGTCAATGAGCAGTACTTC. This rearrangement joins TRBV12-3 or TRBV12-4 to TRBJ2-7; D not certain. The V and J ends lost 5 bases and 7 bases respectively, with 12 bases between them. The CDR3 spans 12 residues.

The V gene is TRBV9, the J gene TRBJ1-6, with 9 nucleotides matching TRBD1. Germline-derived CDR1 and CDR2 are SGDLS and YYNGEE. The CDR3 sequence is 16 residues long. V gave up 0 bases and J gave up 9 bases; unmatched junction bases: 7. The CDR3 loop is CASSVAGQGSFSPLHF. The CDR3 nucleotides read TGTGCCAGCAGCGTAGCGGGACAGGGTTCTTTTTCACCCCTCCACTTT.

J is TRBJ1-1 and V is TRBV10-3; D perhaps matches TRBD1 (5 bases). V was cut by 4 bases and J by 1 base, with 19 bases left in between. The CDR3 is made up of 17 amino acids. CDR1 is ENHRY, CDR2 SYGVKD, per germline. The CDR3 DNA reads TGTGCCATCAGTGGGGTCTGGGGTCTAACAGGGAACACTGAAGCTTTCTTT. Amino acids: CAISGVWGLTGNTEAFF.